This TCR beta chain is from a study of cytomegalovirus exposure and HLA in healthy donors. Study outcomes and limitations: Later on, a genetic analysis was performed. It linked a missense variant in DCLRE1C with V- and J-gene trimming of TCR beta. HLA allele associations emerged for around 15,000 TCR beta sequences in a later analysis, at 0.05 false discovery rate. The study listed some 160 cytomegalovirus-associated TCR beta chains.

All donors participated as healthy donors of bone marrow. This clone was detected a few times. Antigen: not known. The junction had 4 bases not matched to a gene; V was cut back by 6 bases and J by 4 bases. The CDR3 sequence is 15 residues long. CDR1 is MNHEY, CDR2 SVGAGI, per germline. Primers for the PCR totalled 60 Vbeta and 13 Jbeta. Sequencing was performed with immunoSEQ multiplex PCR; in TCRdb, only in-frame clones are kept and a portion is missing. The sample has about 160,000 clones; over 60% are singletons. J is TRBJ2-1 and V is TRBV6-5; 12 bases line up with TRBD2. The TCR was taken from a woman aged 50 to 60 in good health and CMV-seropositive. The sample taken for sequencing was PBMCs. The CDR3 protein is CASRQTSGGYNEQFF. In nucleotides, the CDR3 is TGTGCCAGCAGACAAACTAGCGGGGGGTACAATGAGCAGTTCTTC.